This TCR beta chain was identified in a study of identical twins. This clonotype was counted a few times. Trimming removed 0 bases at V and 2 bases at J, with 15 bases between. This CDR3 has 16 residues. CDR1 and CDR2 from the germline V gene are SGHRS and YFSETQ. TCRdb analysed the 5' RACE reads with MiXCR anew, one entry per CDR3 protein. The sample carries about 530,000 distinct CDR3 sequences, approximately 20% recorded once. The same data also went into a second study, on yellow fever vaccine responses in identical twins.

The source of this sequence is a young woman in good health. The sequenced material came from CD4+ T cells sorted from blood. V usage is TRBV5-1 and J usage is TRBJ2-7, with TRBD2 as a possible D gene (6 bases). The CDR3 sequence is CASSLARDPGAYEQYF. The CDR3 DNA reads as TGCGCCAGCAGCTTGGCCCGGGACCCGGGGGCCTACGAGCAGTACTTC.